A selection of T cell receptor beta chains follows, all from one sample in a study of CD8 T cells in Susac syndrome. TCRdb recomputed calls from the immunoSEQ multiplex PCR reads with MiXCR, one row per CDR3 protein. The profile covers around 300,000 distinct CDR3 sequences, with about 92% appearing a single time and about 0.07% taken by the ten largest. Sequencing was done on a sample of CD4+ T cells from PBMCs. Every receptor here comes from a human donor with multiple sclerosis. Both conserved end residues are part of each CDR3.

j_gene	v_gene	CDR3aa
TRBJ2-2	TRBV5-1	CASSPVEDTGELFF
TRBJ2-5	TRBV27	CASSLVLGETQYF
TRBJ1-1	TRBV14	CASSRGLSSNTEAFF
TRBJ1-1	TRBV30	CAWNKDIEAFF
TRBJ1-1	TRBV29-1	CSVVRRDTEAFF
TRBJ1-1	TRBV20-1	CSARQGRGTEAFF
TRBJ2-5	TRBV7-7	CASSLEGPGSGQETQYF
TRBJ2-1	TRBV9	CASSSVLPSLASGGLYNEQFF
TRBJ2-4	TRBV6-5	CASSSPGGTHDQYF
TRBJ1-1	TRBV19	CASKGREGSTEAFF
TRBJ2-1	TRBV30	CAWSGNSPPSGEQFF
TRBJ1-4	TRBV18	CASSPSQRTNEKLFF
TRBJ2-7	TRBV18	CASSPGQDYEQYF
TRBJ2-1	TRBV4-3	CASSHEGSGRANNEQFF
TRBJ2-3	TRBV9	CASSVGRGRTDTQYF
TRBJ2-1	TRBV4-1	CASSQDYHNEQFF
TRBJ1-1	TRBV25-1	CASMGWGGATEAFF
TRBJ2-1	TRBV6-2/TRBV6-3	CASSYPAIAGGLVGRYEQFF
TRBJ2-1	TRBV27	CATRRGSSYNEQFF
TRBJ2-2	TRBV9	CASSPRAGTSTGELFF
TRBJ2-1	TRBV18	CASSPRDGGDSYNEQFF
TRBJ1-1	TRBV29-1	CSVAYNRGTEAFF
TRBJ1-3	TRBV12-3/TRBV12-4	CASSSQGIRNTIYF
TRBJ2-7	TRBV30	CAWSVGGNHEQYF
TRBJ2-2	TRBV19	CASTHRGQGFTGELFF
TRBJ1-2	TRBV29-1	CSVGPAPAYTKGYGYTF
TRBJ2-7	TRBV9	CASSVGSWSEQYF
TRBJ1-1	TRBV6-4	CASSIQMGAEAFF
TRBJ2-7	TRBV19	CASSIDGGFSSYEQYF
TRBJ2-1	TRBV28	CASSRGGTSGSEQFF
TRBJ2-7	TRBV3-1	CASSQGGRGGEQYF
TRBJ2-2	TRBV6-5	CASSYSRNTGELFF
TRBJ2-7	TRBV11-2	CASSPSGAAYEQYF
TRBJ2-5	TRBV11-1	CASSPLFGLGLAEYQETQYF
TRBJ1-2	TRBV19	CASSTITGGYGYTF
TRBJ1-5	TRBV5-1	CASSLSSRDNQPQHF
TRBJ1-5	TRBV6-5	CASSYTSSNQPQHF
TRBJ2-7	TRBV20-1	CSASFRLSKGSYEQYF
TRBJ2-2	TRBV4-1	CASSPLTGYSGELFF
TRBJ1-6	TRBV2	CASSERQGAHSPLHF